What follows are 19 T cell receptor beta chains derived from one specimen sequenced in a study of blood T cells in healthy people across ages. Alongside a J-beta primer mix, a sample-barcoded 5' primer served in a second PCR lasting roughly 6 to 11 cycles. Each CDR3 protein gets one entry after TCRdb re-called the 5' RACE reads with MiXCR. This sample yields 1.8 million or so distinct CDR3 sequences, of which about two fifths are seen a single time; around 23% belongs to the top ten. The sample was blood. The origin of the receptors is a human donor in good health.

The sample holds a few counts of this clonotype. CDR3 in amino acids: CASSSAGGIYEQYF. The CDR3 DNA is TGTGCCAGCAGTTCGGCGGGGGGGATTTACGAGCAGTACTTC. This chain joins TRBV6-5 and TRBJ2-7; TRBD2 matches at 9 bases. Losses at the gene ends were 4 bases for V and 4 bases for J; bases not matched to a gene: 5. The germline V gene has CDR1 MNHEY and CDR2 SVGAGI. The CDR3 length is 14 residues.

V and J are TRBV2 and TRBJ2-1, with 8 bases lining up with TRBD2. This CDR3 is 15 amino acids long. V gave up 7 bases and J gave up 7 bases; unmatched junction bases: 12. Germline CDR1 is SNHLY and CDR2 is FYNNEI. CDR3 residues: CASKGQAGENNEQFF. CDR3 DNA sequence: TGTGCCAGCAAAGGGCAAGCGGGGGAAAATAATGAGCAGTTCTTC.

This clonotype was seen once. V gene TRBV28 combines with J gene TRBJ2-7, with TRBD1 as a possible D gene (5 bases). The DNA end is a closer match to TRBJ2-5, so the J assignment may be wrong. CDR3 size: 13 residues. Germline CDR1 is MDHEN and CDR2 is SYDVKM. The CDR3 reads CASSLIDRKTQYF. In DNA, the CDR3 is TGTGCCAGCAGTTTGATAGACAGAAAGACCCAGTACTTC.

This clonotype was seen a handful of times. The chain links TRBV6-2 or TRBV6-3 to TRBJ2-3; 13 bases agree with TRBD2. CDR1 and CDR2 from the germline V gene are MNHEY and SVGEGT. The ends lost 0 bases at V and 2 bases at J; junction bases unmatched: 8. The CDR3 is 19 residues long. CDR3 protein: CASSYSRLAGGNYTDTQYF. Written as DNA, the CDR3 is TGTGCCAGCAGTTACTCGAGACTAGCGGGGGGCAACTACACAGATACGCAGTATTTT.

The chain uses TRBV29-1 and TRBJ1-1; D unresolved. V lost 4 bases and J lost 2, with 11 bases in between. The V gene's germline CDR1 is SQVTM and CDR2 ANQGSEA. The CDR3 totals 13 residues. The CDR3 bases are TGCAGCGTTGGTGTTAGGTTCAACACTGAAGCTTTCTTT. This gives the protein CSVGVRFNTEAFF.

The V and J genes are TRBV6-6 and TRBJ1-2; the D is unclear. V lost 2 bases and J lost 0, with 13 bases in between. CDR1 and CDR2 from the germline V gene are MNHNY and SVGAGI (reference sequence). The CDR3 length is 16 residues. CDR3 DNA sequence: TGTGCCAGCAGTTACGGCAGTGGAGATACTAACTATGGCTACACCTTC. The encoded protein is CASSYGSGDTNYGYTF.

This clonotype showed up just once. This chain joins TRBV5-1 and TRBJ2-3, with D uncertain. V gave up 3 bases and J gave up 6 bases, with 14 bases separating them. In germline, CDR1 is SGHRS, CDR2 YFSETQ. CDR3 length: 14 amino acids. The CDR3 sequence is CASSSSPPVDTQYF. The DNA for the CDR3 is TGCGCCAGCAGCTCCTCCCCCCCGGTGGATACGCAGTATTTT.

This clonotype has at least ten counts. The chain has TRBV6-2 or TRBV6-3 and TRBJ2-1; TRBD2 aligns across 9 bases. There are 16 residues in the CDR3. Looked up from germline, CDR1 is MNHEY and CDR2 is SVGEGT. V shed 2 bases, J shed 2 bases, and the junction held 4 bases outside the gene matches. In DNA form, the CDR3 reads TGTGCCAGCAGTTACCGCGGGGGGGCCACCTACAATGAGCAGTTCTTC. Translation: CASSYRGGATYNEQFF.

This clonotype was found a few times. The chain uses TRBV27 and TRBJ2-7; tentatively, D is TRBD1 (6 bases). This CDR3 contains 14 residues. V lost 3 bases to trimming and J lost 5 bases, with 14 bases between them. CDR1 and CDR2 from the germline V gene are MNHEY and SMNVEV (reference sequence). The CDR3 DNA reads TGTGCCAGCAGTTTCCACGGTCAGGGGCACGAGCAGTACTTC. Translating it yields CASSFHGQGHEQYF.

The chain is built from TRBV6-2 or TRBV6-3 and TRBJ2-5, with 8 bases identical to TRBD2. The V and J ends lost 2 bases and 5 bases, in that order; junction bases with no gene match: 19. The CDR3 is 19 amino acids. Per germline, CDR1 MNHEY and CDR2 SVGEGT. CDR3 residues: CASSYPGGGTLSLGETQYF. In DNA, the CDR3 is TGTGCCAGCAGTTACCCTGGCGGGGGGACTCTTTCCTTGGGGGAGACCCAGTACTTC.

This clonotype was recorded once. The chain combines TRBV6-1 with TRBJ1-1; D unresolved. V was cut by 6 bases and J by 1 base, with 12 bases left in between. The CDR3 covers 14 residues. Germline V gene sequence: CDR1 MNHNS, CDR2 SASEGT. CDR3 sequence reads: CASSAMQQNTEAFF. The CDR3 DNA is TGTGCCAGCAGCGCCATGCAGCAGAACACTGAAGCTTTCTTT.

The gene calls are TRBV7-2 and TRBJ2-5, with D possibly TRBD2 on 6 matching bases. Trimming pared 8 bases from V and 2 bases from J, leaving 15 bases between. Germline CDR1 and CDR2: SGHTA and FQGNSA. The CDR3 sequence is 14 residues long. CDR3: CASQESSAQETQYF. CDR3 DNA sequence: TGTGCCAGCCAGGAGTCTAGCGCGCAAGAGACCCAGTACTTC.

This clonotype was detected only a few times. This chain joins TRBV10-3 and TRBJ2-1; TRBD1 agrees at 7 bases. Per germline, CDR1 ENHRY and CDR2 SYGVKD. J was trimmed by 6 bases and V by 4 bases; bases with no gene match: 12. This CDR3 has 16 amino acids. The CDR3 region is CAISGQTGNGANEQFF. CDR3 in DNA: TGTGCCATCAGTGGGCAGACAGGGAATGGGGCCAATGAGCAGTTCTTC.

This rearrangement joins TRBV7-9 to TRBJ1-2; a weak D match, TRBD1 (6 bases). Between the trimmed V and J ends, which lost 5 bases and 3 bases, there was a span of 22 bases. Germline CDR1 and CDR2: SEHNR and FQNEAQ (reference sequence). The CDR3 extends over 17 amino acids. This CDR3 is CASSPLPGAEGDYGYTF. CDR3 in DNA: TGTGCCAGCAGCCCTCTGCCAGGGGCCGAGGGAGACTATGGCTACACCTTC.

The chain employs TRBV20-1 and TRBJ1-1, with 7 bases matching TRBD1. The J segment lost 0 bases and the V segment lost 4 bases, leaving 5 bases of the junction unmatched. The CDR3 covers 14 residues. Per the germline V gene, CDR1 is DFQATT and CDR2 is SNEGSKA (reference sequence). CDR3 sequence reads: CSATPGTVNTEAFF. The CDR3 DNA is TGCAGTGCTACCCCCGGGACAGTGAACACTGAAGCTTTCTTT.

The table lists this clonotype with a few counts. V and J are TRBV20-1 and TRBJ2-7; no definite D call. The CDR3 sequence is 13 residues long. Trimming pared 0 bases from V and 3 bases from J, leaving 9 bases between. In germline, CDR1 is DFQATT, CDR2 SNEGSKA (reference sequence). This chain's CDR3 is CSARDGSNYEQYF. CDR3 coding DNA: TGCAGTGCTAGAGACGGGTCCAACTACGAGCAGTACTTC.

V gene TRBV20-1 combines with J gene TRBJ2-2; D unclear. The CDR3 extends over 16 amino acids. V lost 1 base and J lost 4, with 16 bases in between. The germline V gene encodes CDR1 DFQATT and CDR2 SNEGSKA (reference sequence). The CDR3 here is CSARGVSGFGTGELFF. In nucleotides, the CDR3 is TGCAGTGCTAGAGGAGTTTCGGGTTTTGGCACCGGGGAGCTGTTTTTT.

The chain employs TRBV7-3 and TRBJ2-1; D possibly corresponds to TRBD2 (5 bases). V lost 5 bases, J lost 0 bases, and 11 bases lay in between. This CDR3 region has 15 residues. Germline V gene data show CDR1 as SGHTA and CDR2 as FQGTGA. The CDR3 region is CASSPTRDSYNEQFF. As DNA, the CDR3 is TGTGCCAGCAGCCCGACTCGGGACTCCTACAATGAGCAGTTCTTC.

The chain links TRBV12-3 or TRBV12-4 to TRBJ2-3; D perhaps matches TRBD2 (5 bases). The CDR3 is made up of 15 amino acids. V gave up 5 bases and J gave up 2 bases, with 14 bases separating them. Written as DNA, the CDR3 is TGTGCCAGCAGTCTCGGGGTACTTCCCACAGATACGCAGTATTTT. Residues: CASSLGVLPTDTQYF.